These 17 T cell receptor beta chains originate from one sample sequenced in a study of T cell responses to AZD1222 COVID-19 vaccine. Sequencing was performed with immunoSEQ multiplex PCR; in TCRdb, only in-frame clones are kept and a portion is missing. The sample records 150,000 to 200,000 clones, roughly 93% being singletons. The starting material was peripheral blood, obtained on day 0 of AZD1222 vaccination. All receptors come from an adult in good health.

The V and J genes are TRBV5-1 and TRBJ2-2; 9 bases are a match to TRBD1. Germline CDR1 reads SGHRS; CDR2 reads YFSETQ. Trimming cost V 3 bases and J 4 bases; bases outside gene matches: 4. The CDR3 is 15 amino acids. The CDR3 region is CASSSRDRVTGELFF. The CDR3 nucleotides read TGCGCCAGCAGCTCCCGGGACAGGGTCACCGGGGAGCTGTTTTTT.

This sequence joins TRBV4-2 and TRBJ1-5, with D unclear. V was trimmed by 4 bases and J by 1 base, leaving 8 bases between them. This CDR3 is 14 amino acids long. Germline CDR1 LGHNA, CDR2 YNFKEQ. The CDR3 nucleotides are TGTGCCAGCAGCCTTGAGAGAAGCAATCAGCCCCAGCATTTT. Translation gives CASSLERSNQPQHF.

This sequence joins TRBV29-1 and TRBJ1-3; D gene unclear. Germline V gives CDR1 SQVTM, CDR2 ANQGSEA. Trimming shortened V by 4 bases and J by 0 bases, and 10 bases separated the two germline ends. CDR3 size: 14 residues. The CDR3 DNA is TGCAGCGTTGCACAGAGAGACTCTGGAAACACCATATATTTT. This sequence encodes CSVAQRDSGNTIYF.

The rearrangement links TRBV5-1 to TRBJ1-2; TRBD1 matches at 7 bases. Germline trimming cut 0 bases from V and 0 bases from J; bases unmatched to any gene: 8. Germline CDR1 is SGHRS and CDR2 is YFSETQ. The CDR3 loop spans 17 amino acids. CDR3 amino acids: CASSLGGTVGTNYGYTF. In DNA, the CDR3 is TGCGCCAGCAGCTTGGGAGGGACAGTAGGGACTAACTATGGCTACACCTTC.

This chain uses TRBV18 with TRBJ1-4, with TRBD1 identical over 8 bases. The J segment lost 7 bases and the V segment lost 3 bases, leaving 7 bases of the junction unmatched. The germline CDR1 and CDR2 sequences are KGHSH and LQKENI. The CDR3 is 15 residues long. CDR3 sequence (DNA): TGTGCCAGCTCACCCTCAGGGGGCAGGGGTGAAAAACTGTTTTTT. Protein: CASSPSGGRGEKLFF.

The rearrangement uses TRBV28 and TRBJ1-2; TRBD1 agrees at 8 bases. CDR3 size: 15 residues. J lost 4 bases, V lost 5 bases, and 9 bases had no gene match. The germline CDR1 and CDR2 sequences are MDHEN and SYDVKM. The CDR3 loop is CASSPQGAGSYGYTF. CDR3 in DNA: TGTGCCAGCAGTCCCCAGGGGGCAGGGAGCTATGGCTACACCTTC.

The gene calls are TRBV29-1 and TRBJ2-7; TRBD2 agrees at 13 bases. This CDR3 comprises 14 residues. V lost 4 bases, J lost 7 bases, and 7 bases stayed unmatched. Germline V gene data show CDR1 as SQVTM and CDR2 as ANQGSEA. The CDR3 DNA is TGCAGCGTTGCGCCCGGACTAGCGGGAGTTGAGCAGTACTTC. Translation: CSVAPGLAGVEQYF.

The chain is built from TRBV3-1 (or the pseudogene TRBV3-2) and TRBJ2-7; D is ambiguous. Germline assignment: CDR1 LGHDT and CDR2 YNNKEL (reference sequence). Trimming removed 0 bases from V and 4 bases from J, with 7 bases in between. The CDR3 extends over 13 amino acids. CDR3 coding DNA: TGTGCCAGCAGCCAAGAAATGCTTTACGAGCAGTACTTC. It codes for CASSQEMLYEQYF.

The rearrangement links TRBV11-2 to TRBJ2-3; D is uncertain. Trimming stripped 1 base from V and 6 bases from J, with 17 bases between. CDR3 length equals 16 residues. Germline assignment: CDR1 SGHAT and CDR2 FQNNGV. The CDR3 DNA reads TGTGCCAGCAGCTTAGCACTGTCTTTGTCAAGGGATACGCAGTATTTT. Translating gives CASSLALSLSRDTQYF.

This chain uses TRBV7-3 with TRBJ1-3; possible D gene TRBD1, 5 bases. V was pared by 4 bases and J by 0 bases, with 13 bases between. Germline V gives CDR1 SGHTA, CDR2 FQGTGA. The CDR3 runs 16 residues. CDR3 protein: CASSSTGAGSGNTIYF. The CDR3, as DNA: TGTGCCAGCAGCTCCACAGGAGCAGGCTCTGGAAACACCATATATTTT.

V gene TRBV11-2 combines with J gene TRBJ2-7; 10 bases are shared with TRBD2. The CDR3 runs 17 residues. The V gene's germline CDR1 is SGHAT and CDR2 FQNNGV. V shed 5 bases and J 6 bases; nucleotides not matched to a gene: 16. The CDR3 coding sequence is TGTGCCAGCAGCCCACAGCGTGGTCTAGCGGGAGTTAGCGAGCAGTACTTC. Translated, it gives CASSPQRGLAGVSEQYF.

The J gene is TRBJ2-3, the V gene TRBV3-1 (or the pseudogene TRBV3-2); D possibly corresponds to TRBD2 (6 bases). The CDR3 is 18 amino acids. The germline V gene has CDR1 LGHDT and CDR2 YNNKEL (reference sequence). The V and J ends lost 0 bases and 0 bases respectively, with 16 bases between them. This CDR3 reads CASSQDPPRGESTDTQYF. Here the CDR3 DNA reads TGTGCCAGCAGCCAAGATCCCCCCCGCGGGGAGAGCACAGATACGCAGTATTTT.

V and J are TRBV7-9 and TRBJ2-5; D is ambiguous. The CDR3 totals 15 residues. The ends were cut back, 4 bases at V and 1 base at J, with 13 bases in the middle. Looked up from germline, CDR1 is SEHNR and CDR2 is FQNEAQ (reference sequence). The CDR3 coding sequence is TGTGCCAGCAGCTCCCCGGCCGTTCCCCAAGAGACCCAGTACTTC. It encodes CASSSPAVPQETQYF. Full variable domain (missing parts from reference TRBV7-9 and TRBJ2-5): DTGVSQNPRHKITKRGQNVTFRCDPISEHNRLYWYRQTLGQGPEFLTYFQNEAQLEKSRLLSDRFSAERPKGSFSTLEIQRTEQGDSAMYLCASSSPAVPQETQYFGPGTRLLVL.

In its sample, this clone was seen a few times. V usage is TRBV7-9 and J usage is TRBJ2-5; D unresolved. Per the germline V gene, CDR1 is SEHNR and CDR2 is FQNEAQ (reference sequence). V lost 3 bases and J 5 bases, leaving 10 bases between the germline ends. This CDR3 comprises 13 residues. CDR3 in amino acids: CASSFGASETQYF. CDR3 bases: TGTGCCAGCAGCTTTGGAGCTTCCGAGACCCAGTACTTC. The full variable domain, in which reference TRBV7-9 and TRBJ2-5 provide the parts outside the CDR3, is DTGVSQNPRHKITKRGQNVTFRCDPISEHNRLYWYRQTLGQGPEFLTYFQNEAQLEKSRLLSDRFSAERPKGSFSTLEIQRTEQGDSAMYLCASSFGASETQYFGPGTRLLVL.

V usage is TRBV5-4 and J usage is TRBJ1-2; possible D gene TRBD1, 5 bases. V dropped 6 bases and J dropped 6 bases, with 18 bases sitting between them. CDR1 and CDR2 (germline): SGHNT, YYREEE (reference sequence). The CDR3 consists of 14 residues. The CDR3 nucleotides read TGTGCCAGCACCCGGGGGAGGGAAGGGAATGGCTACACCTTC. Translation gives CASTRGREGNGYTF.

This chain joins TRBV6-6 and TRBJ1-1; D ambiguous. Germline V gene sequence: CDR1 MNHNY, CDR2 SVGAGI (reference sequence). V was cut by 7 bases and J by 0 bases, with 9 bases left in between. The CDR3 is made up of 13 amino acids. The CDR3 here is CASNSIMNTEAFF. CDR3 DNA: TGTGCCAGCAACTCGATTATGAACACTGAAGCTTTCTTT.

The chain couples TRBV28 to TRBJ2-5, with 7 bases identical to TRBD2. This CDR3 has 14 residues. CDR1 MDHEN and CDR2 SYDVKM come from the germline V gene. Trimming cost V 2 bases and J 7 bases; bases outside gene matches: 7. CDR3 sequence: CASSLRSGGGTQYF. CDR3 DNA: TGTGCCAGCAGTTTACGGTCCGGCGGGGGGACCCAGTACTTC. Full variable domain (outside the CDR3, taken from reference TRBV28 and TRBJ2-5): DVKVTQSSRYLVKRTGEKVFLECVQDMDHENMFWYRQDPGLGLRLIYFSYDVKMKEKGDIPEGYSVSREKKERFSLILESASTNQTSMYLCASSLRSGGGTQYFGPGTRLLVL.